These T cell receptor beta chains were read from a single sample in a study of Graves' ophthalmopathy and Graves' hyperthyroidism. TCRdb reanalysed the multiplex PCR reads using MiXCR and keeps one entry per CDR3 protein. The sample includes hundreds of thousands of distinct CDR3 sequences, 20% to 25% of them seen just once. Sequenced input: peripheral blood. These receptors were collected from a woman aged 18-29 years with stable Graves' hyperthyroidism. CDR3s include the opening cysteine and the closing phenylalanine or tryptophan. Each record gives: clone size, D gene, J gene, V gene, CDR3 DNA, CDR3 protein. D genes are given only for firm matches. The listing skips clone size in some rows; elsewhere it reads once, few, many or a size class.

NA	TRBD1	TRBJ1-5	TRBV19	TGTGCCAGTAGCGGGACAGGCGCAGAGCAGCCCCAGCATTTT	CASSGTGAEQPQHF
NA	NA	TRBJ1-2	TRBV5-1	TGCGCCAGCAGCTTAGGACAGCCTAAATATGGCTACACCTTC	CASSLGQPKYGYTF
few	NA	TRBJ2-5	TRBV7-8	TGTGCCAGCAGCCCAGAGGGCAGTCAAGAGACCAAGTACTTC	CASSPEGSQETKYF
few	TRBD2	TRBJ2-5	TRBV6-5	TGTGCCAGCAGTTACTACCCGGGGGGGAAAGAGACCCAGTACTTC	CASSYYPGGKETQYF
many	NA	TRBJ1-1	TRBV28	TGTGCCAGCAGTTCCCCGGGGGGGCTTAGTGAAGCTTTCTTT	CASSSPGGLSEAFF
many	NA	TRBJ2-5	TRBV15	TGTGCCACCAGCAGAGACGGGAGTCCACAAGAGACCCAGTACTTC	CATSRDGSPQETQYF
many	NA	TRBJ1-5	TRBV5-1	TGCGCCAGCAGCTTGGATGGGTTTCCGCCCCAGCATTTT	CASSLDGFPPQHF
many	TRBD2	TRBJ2-5	TRBV15	TGTGCCACCTGGGGAGCTAGCGGGGGGTTGGGGGAGACCCAGTACTTC	CATWGASGGLGETQYF
NA	NA	TRBJ1-1	TRBV28	TGTGCCAGCAGTGAATCCGACACTGAAGCTTTCTTT	CASSESDTEAFF
NA	TRBD2	TRBJ2-3	TRBV12-3/TRBV12-4	TGTGCCAGCAGTTTAGCCCTAGCGGGGGACACAGATACGCAGTATTTT	CASSLALAGDTDTQYF
many	TRBD1	TRBJ2-5	TRBV6-1	TGTGCCAGTCTTCGGGGACAGGGGGAGACCCAGTACTTC	CASLRGQGETQYF
many	TRBD1	TRBJ2-7	TRBV2	TGTGCCAGCAGTACGGGACAGGGTAACGAGCAGTACTTC	CASSTGQGNEQYF
many	NA	TRBJ2-5	TRBV29-1	TGCAGCGTCAATGTCCTTGAGACCCAGTACTTC	CSVNVLETQYF
NA	TRBD1	TRBJ1-1	TRBV11-2	TGTGCCAGCAGCTTAGATGGGACAGGGATGAACACTGAAGCTTTCTTT	CASSLDGTGMNTEAFF
NA	NA	TRBJ1-1	TRBV20-1	TGCAGTGCTAGAGATCGTTTAAACAGGGAGCCTATGAACACTGAAGCTTTCTTT	CSARDRLNREPMNTEAFF
NA	TRBD1	TRBJ2-7	TRBV20-1	TGCAGTGCCCGGACAGGGAGCTCCTGCGAGCAGTACTTC	CSARTGSSCEQYF
NA	NA	TRBJ1-1	TRBV11-2	TGTGCCAGCAGCCAAGAGGTTGGGGGCTGGACTGAAGCTTTCTTT	CASSQEVGGWTEAFF
few	NA	TRBJ2-5	TRBV3-1	TGTGCCAGCAGCCAATGGGAACAAGAGACCCAGTACTTC	CASSQWEQETQYF
many	NA	TRBJ2-7	TRBV13	TGTGCCAGCAGCTTTATGGTTAACGAGCAGTACTTC	CASSFMVNEQYF
NA	NA	TRBJ2-7	TRBV2	TGTGCCAGCAGTGCGTCACAGAGCTACGAGCAGTACTTC	CASSASQSYEQYF
many	NA	TRBJ2-5	TRBV6-2/TRBV6-3	TGTGCCAGCAGTAGCGAATCACAAGAGACCCAGTACTTC	CASSSESQETQYF
many	TRBD2	TRBJ2-2	TRBV6-5	TGTGCCAGCATTTCCGGGACTAGCGGAAACACCGGGGAGCTGTTTTTT	CASISGTSGNTGELFF
many	TRBD1	TRBJ1-2	TRBV6-2/TRBV6-3	TGTGCCAGCAGTTACTCAGGACAGGGAGATGGCTACACCTTC	CASSYSGQGDGYTF
NA	NA	TRBJ2-4	TRBV4-2	TGTGCCAGCAGCCATGCTTCGACTAGTGGTCTAGCCAAAAACATTCAGTACTTC	CASSHASTSGLAKNIQYF
many	TRBD1	TRBJ2-7	TRBV5-4	TGTGCCAGCAGCAGATCCGAGACAGGGACCCCCTACGAGCAGTACTTC	CASSRSETGTPYEQYF
many	TRBD2	TRBJ2-7	TRBV19	TGTGCCAGTAGTATCGCCGGGACTAGCGGGACCTACGAGCAGTACTTC	CASSIAGTSGTYEQYF
NA	NA	TRBJ1-1	TRBV29-1	TGCAGCGCCAGGGGACCTGAAGCTTTCTTT	CSARGPEAFF
few	TRBD1	TRBJ1-2	TRBV12-3/TRBV12-4	TGTGCCAGCACCCCGGGACAGCAATACTATGGCTACACCTTC	CASTPGQQYYGYTF
NA	NA	TRBJ2-7	TRBV6-1	TGTGCCAGCAGTGATGGGGGTGGGTCCTACGAGCAGTACTTC	CASSDGGGSYEQYF
NA	TRBD2	TRBJ2-7	TRBV6-1	TGTGCCAGCAGTGAAAACCCAGCGGGGGGCGACGAGCAGTACTTC	CASSENPAGGDEQYF
many	NA	TRBJ1-1	TRBV12-3/TRBV12-4	TGTGCCAGCACCCTTCAGCAGGCGAACACTGAAGCTTTCTTT	CASTLQQANTEAFF
many	TRBD2	TRBJ2-2	TRBV10-3	TGTGCCATGGCCGGGACTAGCGGCCCCAACACCGGGGAGCTGTTTTTT	CAMAGTSGPNTGELFF
NA	NA	TRBJ1-1	TRBV28	TGTGCCAGCAGACCCGGCACTAACATGAACACTGAAGCTTTCTTT	CASRPGTNMNTEAFF
many	NA	TRBJ2-2	TRBV19	TGTGCCAGTAGAAACGTGGGCGGAACGAACACCGGGGAGCTGTTTTTT	CASRNVGGTNTGELFF
NA	TRBD1	TRBJ2-5	TRBV11-2	TGTGCCAGCAGCTCCGGGACAGGGGCAATTGGGACCCAGTACTTC	CASSSGTGAIGTQYF
many	TRBD1	TRBJ1-6	TRBV13	TGTGCCAGCAGCTTAGTCGTAGGGGGCGCCTATAATTCACCCCTCCACTTT	CASSLVVGGAYNSPLHF
many	TRBD1	TRBJ2-5	TRBV24-1	TGTGCCACCAGTGATGGGACAGAAGAGACCCAGTACTTC	CATSDGTEETQYF
many	NA	TRBJ1-1	TRBV15	TGTGCCACCAGCAGCCTTACGGGACGGATGAACACTGAAGCTTTCTTT	CATSSLTGRMNTEAFF